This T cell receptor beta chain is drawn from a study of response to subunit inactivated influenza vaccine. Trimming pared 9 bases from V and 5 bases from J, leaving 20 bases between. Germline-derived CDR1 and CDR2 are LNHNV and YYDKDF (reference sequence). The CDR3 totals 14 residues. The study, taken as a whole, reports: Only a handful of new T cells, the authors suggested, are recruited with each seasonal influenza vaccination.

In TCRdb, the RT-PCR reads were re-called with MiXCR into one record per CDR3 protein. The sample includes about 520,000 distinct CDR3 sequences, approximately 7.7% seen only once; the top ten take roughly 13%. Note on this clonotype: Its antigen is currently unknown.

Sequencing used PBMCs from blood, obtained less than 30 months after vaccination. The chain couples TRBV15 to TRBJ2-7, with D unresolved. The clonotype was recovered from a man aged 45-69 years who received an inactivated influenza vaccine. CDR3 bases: TGTGCCACTCAATCAGCTGGGATAGACAACGAGCAGTACTTC. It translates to CATQSAGIDNEQYF.